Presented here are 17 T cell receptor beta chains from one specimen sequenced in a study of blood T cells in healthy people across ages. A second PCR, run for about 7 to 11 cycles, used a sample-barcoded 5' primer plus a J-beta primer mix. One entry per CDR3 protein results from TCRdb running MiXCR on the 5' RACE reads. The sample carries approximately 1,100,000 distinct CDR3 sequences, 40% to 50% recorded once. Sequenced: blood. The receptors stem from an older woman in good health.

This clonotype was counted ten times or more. CDR3 sequence reads: CASSLTGNGYTF. CDR3 DNA: TGTGCCAGCAGCTTGACAGGGAATGGCTACACCTTC. The gene calls are TRBV7-9 and TRBJ1-2, with 7 bases matching TRBD1. This CDR3 comprises 12 residues. Trimming took 3 bases from V and 6 from J; bases not matched to a gene: 1. Looked up from germline, CDR1 is SEHNR and CDR2 is FQNEAQ (reference sequence).

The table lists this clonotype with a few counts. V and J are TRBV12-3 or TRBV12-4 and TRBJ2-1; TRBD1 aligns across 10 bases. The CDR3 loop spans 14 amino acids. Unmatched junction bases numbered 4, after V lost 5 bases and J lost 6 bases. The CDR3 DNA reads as TGTGCCAGCAGTGTACGGGACAGGGGCAATGAGCAGTTCTTC. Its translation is CASSVRDRGNEQFF.

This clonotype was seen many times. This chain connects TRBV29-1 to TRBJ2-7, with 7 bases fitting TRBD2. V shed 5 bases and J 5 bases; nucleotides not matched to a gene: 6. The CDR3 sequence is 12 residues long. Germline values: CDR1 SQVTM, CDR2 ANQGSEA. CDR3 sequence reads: CSVRTSSHEQYF. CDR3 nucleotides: TGCAGCGTTAGGACTAGTAGTCACGAGCAGTACTTC.

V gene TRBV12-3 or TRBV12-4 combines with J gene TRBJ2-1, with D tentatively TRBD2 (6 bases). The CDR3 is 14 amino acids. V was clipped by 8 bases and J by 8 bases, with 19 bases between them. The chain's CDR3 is CASGGWGEVDEQFF. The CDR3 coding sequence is TGTGCCAGCGGGGGGTGGGGGGAAGTGGATGAGCAGTTCTTC.

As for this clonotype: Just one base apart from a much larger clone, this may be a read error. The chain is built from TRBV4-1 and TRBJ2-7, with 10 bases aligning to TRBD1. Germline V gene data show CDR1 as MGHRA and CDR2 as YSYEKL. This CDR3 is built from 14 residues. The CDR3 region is CVSSQVGQGYEQYF. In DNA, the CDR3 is TGCGTCAGCAGCCAAGTGGGACAGGGGTACGAGCAGTACTTC.

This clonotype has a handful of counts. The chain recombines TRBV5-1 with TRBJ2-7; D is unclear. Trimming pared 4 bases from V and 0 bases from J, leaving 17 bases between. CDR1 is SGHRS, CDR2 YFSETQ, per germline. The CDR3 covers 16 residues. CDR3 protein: CASSVPTSRSSYEQYF. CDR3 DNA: TGCGCCAGCAGCGTACCCACATCCAGGAGCTCCTACGAGCAGTACTTC.

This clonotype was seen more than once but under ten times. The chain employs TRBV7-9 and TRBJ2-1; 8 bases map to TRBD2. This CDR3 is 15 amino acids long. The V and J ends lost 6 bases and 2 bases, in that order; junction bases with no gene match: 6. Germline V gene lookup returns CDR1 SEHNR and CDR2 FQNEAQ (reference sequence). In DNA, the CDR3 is TGTGCCAGCAGGGTCAAAGCGGGAGCCTACAATGAGCAGTTCTTC. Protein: CASRVKAGAYNEQFF.

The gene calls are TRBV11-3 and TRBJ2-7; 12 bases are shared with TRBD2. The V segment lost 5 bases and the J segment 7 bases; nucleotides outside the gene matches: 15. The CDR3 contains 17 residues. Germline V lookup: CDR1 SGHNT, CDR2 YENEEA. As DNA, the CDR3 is TGTGCCAGCAGCCGCCTAGCGGGAGGGCCTCTCACCACTGAGCAGTACTTC. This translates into CASSRLAGGPLTTEQYF.

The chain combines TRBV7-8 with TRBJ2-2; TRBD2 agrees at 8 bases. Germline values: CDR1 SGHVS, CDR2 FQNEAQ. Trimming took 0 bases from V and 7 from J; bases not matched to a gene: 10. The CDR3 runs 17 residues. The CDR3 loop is CASSLAIRGGVRGELFF. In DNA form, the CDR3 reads TGTGCCAGCAGCTTAGCGATCCGGGGGGGGGTACGCGGGGAGCTGTTTTTT. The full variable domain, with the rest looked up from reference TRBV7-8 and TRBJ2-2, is GAGVSQSPRYKVAKRGQDVALRCDPISGHVSLFWYQQALGQGPEFLTYFQNEAQLDKSGLPSDRFFAERPEGSVSTLKIQRTQQEDSAVYLCASSLAIRGGVRGELFFGEGSRLTVL.

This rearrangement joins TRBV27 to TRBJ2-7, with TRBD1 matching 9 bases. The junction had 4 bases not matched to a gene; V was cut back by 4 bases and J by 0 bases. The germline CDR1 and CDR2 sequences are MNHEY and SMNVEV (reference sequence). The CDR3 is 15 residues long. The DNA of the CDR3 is TGTGCCAGCAGTTACCACAGGGGGCTCTCCTACGAGCAGTACTTC. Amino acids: CASSYHRGLSYEQYF.

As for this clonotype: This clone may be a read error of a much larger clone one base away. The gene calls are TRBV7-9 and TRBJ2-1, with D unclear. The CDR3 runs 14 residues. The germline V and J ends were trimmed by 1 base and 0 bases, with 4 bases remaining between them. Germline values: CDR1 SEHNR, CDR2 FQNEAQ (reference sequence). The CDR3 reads CASSLDYSYNEQFF. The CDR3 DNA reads TGTGCCAGCAGCTTAGACTACTCCTACAATGAGCAGTTCTTC.

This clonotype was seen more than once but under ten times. The CDR3 here is CASSLGRLSSAEAFF. DNA of the CDR3: TGTGCCAGCAGTTTAGGCAGGTTGTCGTCTGCTGAAGCTTTCTTT. The chain couples TRBV12-3 or TRBV12-4 to TRBJ1-1; D unclear. The CDR3 is 15 residues long. Between the trimmed V and J ends, which lost 1 base and 6 bases, there was a span of 15 bases.

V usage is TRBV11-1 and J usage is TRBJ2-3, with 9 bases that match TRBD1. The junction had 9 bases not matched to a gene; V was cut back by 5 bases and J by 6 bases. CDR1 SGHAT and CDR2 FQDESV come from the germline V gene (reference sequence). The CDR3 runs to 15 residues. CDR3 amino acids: CASSQDRGLADTQYF. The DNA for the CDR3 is TGTGCCAGCAGCCAGGACAGGGGACTTGCCGATACGCAGTATTTT.

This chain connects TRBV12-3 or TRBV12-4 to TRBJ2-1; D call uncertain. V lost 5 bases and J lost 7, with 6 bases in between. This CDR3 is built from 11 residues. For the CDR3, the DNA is TGTGCCAGCAGTCAACAGAATGAGCAGTTCTTC. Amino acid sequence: CASSQQNEQFF.

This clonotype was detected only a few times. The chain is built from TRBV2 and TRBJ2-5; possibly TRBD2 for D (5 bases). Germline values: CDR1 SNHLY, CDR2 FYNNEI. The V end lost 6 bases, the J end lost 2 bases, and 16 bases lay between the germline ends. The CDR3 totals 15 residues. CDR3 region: CASSNEADGQETQYF. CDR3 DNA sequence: TGTGCCAGCAGCAATGAAGCGGACGGACAAGAGACCCAGTACTTC.

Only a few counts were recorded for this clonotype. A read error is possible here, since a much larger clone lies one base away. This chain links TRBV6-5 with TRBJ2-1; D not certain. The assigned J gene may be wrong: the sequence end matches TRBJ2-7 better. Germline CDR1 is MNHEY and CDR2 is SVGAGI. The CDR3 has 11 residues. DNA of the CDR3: TGTGCCAGCAGGGGCTACAATGAGCAGTACTTC. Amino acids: CASRGYNEQYF.

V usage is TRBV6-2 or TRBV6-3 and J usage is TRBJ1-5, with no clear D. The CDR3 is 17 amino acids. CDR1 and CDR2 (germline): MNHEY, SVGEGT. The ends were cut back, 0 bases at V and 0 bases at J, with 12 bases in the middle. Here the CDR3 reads CASSYSTSMYSNQPQHF. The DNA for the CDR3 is TGTGCCAGCAGTTACTCAACCAGCATGTATAGCAATCAGCCCCAGCATTTT.